The next 13 T cell receptor beta chains were all read from a single sample in a study of identical twins. Using its own MiXCR run on the 5' RACE reads, TCRdb lists one record per CDR3 protein. Of about 720,000 distinct CDR3 sequences in the sample, less than 10% were seen once. These records were also assigned to another study, of yellow fever vaccine responses in identical twins.

Source material: PBMCs. These receptors all stem from a woman under 30 in good health.

Ten or more counts support this clonotype. The rearrangement links TRBV3-1 to TRBJ1-5; D may be TRBD1 (6 bases). Germline assignment: CDR1 LGHDT and CDR2 YNNKEL (reference sequence). CDR3 length: 16 residues. V was clipped by 4 bases and J by 1 base, with 14 bases between them. The CDR3 DNA is TGTGCCAGCAGCCCGAGGGGGATCGGAAGCAATCAGCCCCAGCATTTT. The encoded protein is CASSPRGIGSNQPQHF.

This clonotype was seen a few times. The chain recombines TRBV20-1 with TRBJ2-1; 10 bases align to TRBD1. V dropped 0 bases and J dropped 3; count of bases not matched to a gene: 5. The germline gives CDR1 DFQATT, CDR2 SNEGSKA (reference sequence). CDR3 size: 16 residues. The CDR3 sequence: CSARDPRTGGYNEQFF. CDR3 DNA sequence: TGCAGTGCTAGAGATCCACGGACAGGGGGCTACAATGAGCAGTTCTTC.

This clonotype was seen repeatedly, ten times or more. The J gene is TRBJ1-2, the V gene TRBV6-5; no clear D. Trimming stripped 2 bases from V and 8 bases from J, with 12 bases between. CDR1 and CDR2 (germline): MNHEY, SVGAGI. The CDR3 sequence is 13 residues long. The CDR3 DNA reads as TGTGCCAGCAGTTACCAGGAGTTTCGGGGCTACACCTTC. Protein product: CASSYQEFRGYTF.

This clonotype was counted at least ten times. This CDR3 reads CASSFLGDTQYF. The CDR3 DNA reads as TGCGCCAGCAGCTTCCTCGGAGATACGCAGTATTTT. J is TRBJ2-3 and V is TRBV5-1; D is undetermined. The CDR3 extends over 12 amino acids. V dropped 2 bases and J dropped 5 bases, with 6 bases sitting between them. Germline values: CDR1 SGHRS, CDR2 YFSETQ.

This clonotype has a handful of counts. This chain joins TRBV7-6 and TRBJ2-3; D ambiguous. V was pared by 1 base and J by 0 bases, with 17 bases between. Per germline, CDR1 SGHVS and CDR2 FNYEAQ. This CDR3 is built from 18 residues. The CDR3 region is CASSLVTRRASSTDTQYF. CDR3 DNA sequence: TGTGCCAGCAGCTTAGTAACCCGCCGGGCCTCTAGCACAGATACGCAGTATTTT.

In its sample, this clonotype was seen a few times. V is TRBV5-1 and J is TRBJ2-7; 9 bases map to TRBD1. The CDR3 is made up of 16 amino acids. Trimming at V came to 0 bases and at J to 6 bases, leaving 10 bases not matched to a gene. The germline CDR1 and CDR2 sequences are SGHRS and YFSETQ. The CDR3, as DNA: TGCGCCAGCAGCTTGGAGGAGGGACAGGGAGGGGGCGAGCAGTACTTC. This encodes CASSLEEGQGGGEQYF.

The J gene is TRBJ1-1, the V gene TRBV7-3; tentatively, D is TRBD1 (5 bases). Trimming shortened V by 5 bases and J by 11 bases, and 15 bases separated the two germline ends. Per germline, CDR1 SGHTA and CDR2 FQGTGA. The CDR3 loop spans 12 amino acids. CDR3 amino acids: CASSHGPGRAFF. In nucleotides, the CDR3 is TGTGCCAGCAGCCACGGGCCAGGGAGGGCTTTCTTT.

This clonotype was counted ten times or more. The chain is built from TRBV12-3 or TRBV12-4 and TRBJ2-2, with D hard to call. The V end lost 8 bases, the J end lost 1 base, and 5 bases lay between the germline ends. The length of the CDR3 is 12 residues. CDR3 region: CASGQNTGELFF. The CDR3 DNA sequence: TGTGCCAGCGGGCAGAACACCGGGGAGCTGTTTTTT.

This clonotype came up a few times. The CDR3 spells CSADDRANTGELFF. Written as DNA, the CDR3 is TGCAGTGCTGACGACAGGGCAAACACCGGGGAGCTGTTTTTT. This chain joins TRBV20-1 and TRBJ2-2; 7 bases are a match to TRBD1. The germline V gene encodes CDR1 DFQATT and CDR2 SNEGSKA (reference sequence). This CDR3 region has 14 residues. The J segment lost 2 bases and the V segment lost 5 bases, leaving 5 bases of the junction unmatched.

This clonotype came up a few times. The gene calls are TRBV7-9 and TRBJ2-1; 8 positions agree with TRBD1. Germline assignment: CDR1 SEHNR and CDR2 FQNEAQ (reference sequence). There are 15 residues in the CDR3. The J segment lost 5 bases and the V segment lost 8 bases, leaving 11 bases of the junction unmatched. The CDR3 coding sequence is TGTGCCAGCCGACAGGCAGGGGGCGAAAACAATGAGCAGTTCTTC. Amino acid sequence: CASRQAGGENNEQFF.

This clonotype showed up just a few times. V and J are TRBV6-5 and TRBJ2-5; 8 bases align to TRBD1. This CDR3 has 18 residues. The ends lost 2 bases at V and 5 bases at J; junction bases unmatched: 16. From germline, CDR1 is MNHEY and CDR2 SVGAGI. The CDR3 loop is CASSYISGLDRDGETQYF. Here the CDR3 DNA reads TGTGCCAGCAGTTACATTAGCGGTTTGGACAGGGATGGTGAGACCCAGTACTTC.

The rearrangement joins TRBV20-1 to TRBJ2-1, with D unresolved. V was pared by 4 bases and J by 12 bases, with 10 bases between. Germline V CDR1 and CDR2: DFQATT, SNEGSKA (reference sequence). The CDR3 extends over 10 amino acids. The CDR3 DNA is TGCAGTGCTATGAAGGGTTGGCAGTTCTTC. Translation gives CSAMKGWQFF.

The chain combines TRBV29-1 with TRBJ2-7; TRBD1 matches 10 bases. J gave up 6 bases and V 5 bases, and 4 bases lay outside the gene matches. The CDR3 consists of 12 residues. Germline V lookup: CDR1 SQVTM, CDR2 ANQGSEA. The CDR3 region has the DNA TGCAGCGTTCTGGGGACAGGGGTCGAGCAGTACTTC. Translated, it gives CSVLGTGVEQYF.